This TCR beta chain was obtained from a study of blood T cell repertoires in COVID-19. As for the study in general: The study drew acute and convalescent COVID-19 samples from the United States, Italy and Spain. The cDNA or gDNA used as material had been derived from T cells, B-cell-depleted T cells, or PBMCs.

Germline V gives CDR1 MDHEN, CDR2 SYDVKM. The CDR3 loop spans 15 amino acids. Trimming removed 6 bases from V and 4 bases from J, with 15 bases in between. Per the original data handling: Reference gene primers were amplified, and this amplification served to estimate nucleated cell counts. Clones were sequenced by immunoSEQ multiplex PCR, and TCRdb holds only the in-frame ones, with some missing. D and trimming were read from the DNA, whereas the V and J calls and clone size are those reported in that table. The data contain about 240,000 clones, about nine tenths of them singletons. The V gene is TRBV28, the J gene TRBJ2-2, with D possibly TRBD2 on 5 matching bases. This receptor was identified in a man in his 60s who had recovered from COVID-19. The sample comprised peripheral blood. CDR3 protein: CASRHSERSTGELFF. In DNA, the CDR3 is TGTGCCAGCAGGCACAGCGAGCGGTCCACCGGGGAGCTGTTTTTT. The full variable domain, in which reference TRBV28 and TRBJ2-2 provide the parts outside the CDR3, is DVKVTQSSRYLVKRTGEKVFLECVQDMDHENMFWYRQDPGLGLRLIYFSYDVKMKEKGDIPEGYSVSREKKERFSLILESASTNQTSMYLCASRHSERSTGELFFGEGSRLTVL.